The rows below give T cell receptor beta chains drawn from one sample of a study of blood T cell repertoires in COVID-19. Measured with immunoSEQ multiplex PCR; TCRdb has only the in-frame clones, and not every one. This table has some 90,000 clones, around 82% appearing once. Sequencing was done on a sample of peripheral blood. These receptor sequences come from a man between 70 and 80 years old with active or convalescent COVID-19. Each CDR3 is given with its conserved first and last residue.

v_call cdr3_aa
TRBV14 CASSQDVSGFLEQFF
TRBV3-1/TRBV3-2 CASSQKAGSGNTIYF
TRBV6-2/TRBV6-3 CASSYSPASGYSTDTQYF
TRBV24-1 CATSDRFGPWHTGELFF
TRBV18 CASSPAGGHPGVEAFF
TRBV6-5 CASLEGVYNSPLHF
TRBV6-5 CASSYYRGPGTEAFF
TRBV3-1/TRBV3-2 CASSKTGTTSYEQYF
TRBV29-1 CSVTSLRGQETQYF
TRBV7-8 CASTLAEGPPYNSPLHF
TRBV9 CASSVYSSSYEQYF
TRBV5-4 CAISFPGGRADTQYF
TRBV16 CASSQRQGFDYGYTF
TRBV2 CASRRDADTQYF
TRBV5-4 CASSAGGSQGYTF
TRBV6-5 CASSYNGQRTEQYF
TRBV5-1 CASSLNIRGMGNAEAFF
TRBV14 CASSHRGPYNEQFF
TRBV2 CASSARRGLGYEQYF
TRBV10-1 CASSENGGENEKLFF
TRBV6-1 CASSEAPGGGLNSYEQYF
TRBV21-1 CASSKGDRDSYEQYF
TRBV10-3 CAISEWEGGDTEAFF
TRBV3-1/TRBV3-2 CASSQRIPGQDFMNTEAFF
TRBV15 CATSRGGVTGELFF
TRBV6-1 CASSDWTAPRETQYF
TRBV2 CASRVYRETEAFF
TRBV25-1 CASSEGRRWAGGNYGYTF
TRBV3-1/TRBV3-2 CASSQRGGPLHF
TRBV18 CASSPGTRATQETQYF
TRBV10-3 CAISDSAGSLVGANVLTF
TRBV7-9 CASSSGQGGYTF
TRBV6-5 CASSYGGAGTEAFF
TRBV19 CASSTQGTGELFF
TRBV28 CASSNRGSSGNTIYF
TRBV6-5 CASSYSGTAMNTEAFF
TRBV6-5 CASGQGYEQYF
TRBV30 CAWSAVRGIQYF
TRBV11-2 CASSFGEETQYF
TRBV11-3 CASNKGNMNTEAFF
TRBV1 CTSSQESPRDRVTYEQYF
TRBV11-2 CASSLETGTEAFF